This TCR beta chain was retrieved from a study of blood T cells in healthy people across ages. Study-wide findings and caveats: Shifts in expanded clonotypes may have been confounded by donor CMV status, which was unknown. Significant beta diversity loss was already apparent by age approximately 38, declining roughly linearly.

About this clonotype: Its target is not known.

Sample-barcoded 5' priming and a J-beta primer mix drove a second PCR of roughly 6 to 12 cycles. A tag from a template-switch adaptor with 12 random nucleotides marked each cDNA molecule. One entry per CDR3 protein, called by TCRdb with MiXCR from the 5' RACE reads. The table records 850,000 to 1,000,000 distinct CDR3 sequences, roughly 51% of them present only once. Trimming shortened V by 0 bases and J by 4 bases, and 15 bases separated the two germline ends. The CDR3 consists of 16 residues. In germline, CDR1 is MDHEN, CDR2 SYDVKM. The sample providers were healthy Caucasian people from Russia, aged roughly 6 to 100.

V usage is TRBV28 and J usage is TRBJ1-1; D is perhaps TRBD1 (5 bases). Sequencing was done on a sample of blood. The origin of this receptor is a woman in her sixties or seventies in good health. The CDR3 region is CASSLWQPGRGTEAFF. In DNA, the CDR3 is TGTGCCAGCAGTTTATGGCAGCCAGGGCGGGGCACTGAAGCTTTCTTT.